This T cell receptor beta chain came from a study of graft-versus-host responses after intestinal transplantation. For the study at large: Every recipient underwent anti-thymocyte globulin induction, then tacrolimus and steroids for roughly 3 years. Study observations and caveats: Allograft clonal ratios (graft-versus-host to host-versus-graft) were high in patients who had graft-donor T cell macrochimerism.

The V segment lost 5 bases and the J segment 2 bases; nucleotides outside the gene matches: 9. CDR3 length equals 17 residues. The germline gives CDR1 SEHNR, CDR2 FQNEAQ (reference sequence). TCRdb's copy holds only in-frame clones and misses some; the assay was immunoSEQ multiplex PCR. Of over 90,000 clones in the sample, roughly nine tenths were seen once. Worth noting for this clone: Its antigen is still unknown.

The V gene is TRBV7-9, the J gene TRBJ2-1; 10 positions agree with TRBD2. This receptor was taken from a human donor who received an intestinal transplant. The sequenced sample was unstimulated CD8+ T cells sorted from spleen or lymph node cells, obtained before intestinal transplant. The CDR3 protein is CASSTIAGGGTYNEQFF. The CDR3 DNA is TGTGCCAGCAGCACGATAGCGGGAGGTGGGACCTACAATGAGCAGTTCTTC.